Here is one T cell receptor beta chain with its context. The antigen remains undetermined. Germline loops: CDR1 DFQATT, CDR2 SNEGSKA (reference sequence). This CDR3 has 15 residues. The V and J ends lost 1 base and 0 bases respectively, with 10 bases between them. This sample is part of a study of identical twins. Study-level results: The study found that models underestimated out-of-frame TCR alpha sharing in monozygotic twins. In cord blood, abundant beta clonotypes had fewer insertions; memory showed no trend.

Using its own MiXCR run on the 5' RACE reads, TCRdb lists one record per CDR3 protein. Among fewer than 550,000 distinct CDR3 sequences listed, roughly 13% were seen once. The sample also formed part of further work on yellow fever vaccine responses in identical twins. This second study notes: Reportedly, twins' vaccine T cell responses looked partly convergent and partly personalized.

The clonotype comes from a woman between 18 and 30 years old in good health. V gene TRBV20-1 combines with J gene TRBJ2-1; perhaps TRBD2 as D (6 bases). The sample taken for sequencing was CD4+ T cells sorted from blood. The CDR3 region has the DNA TGCAGTGCTAGAGCGGGGGAGAGCTCCTACAATGAGCAGTTCTTC. It codes for CSARAGESSYNEQFF.